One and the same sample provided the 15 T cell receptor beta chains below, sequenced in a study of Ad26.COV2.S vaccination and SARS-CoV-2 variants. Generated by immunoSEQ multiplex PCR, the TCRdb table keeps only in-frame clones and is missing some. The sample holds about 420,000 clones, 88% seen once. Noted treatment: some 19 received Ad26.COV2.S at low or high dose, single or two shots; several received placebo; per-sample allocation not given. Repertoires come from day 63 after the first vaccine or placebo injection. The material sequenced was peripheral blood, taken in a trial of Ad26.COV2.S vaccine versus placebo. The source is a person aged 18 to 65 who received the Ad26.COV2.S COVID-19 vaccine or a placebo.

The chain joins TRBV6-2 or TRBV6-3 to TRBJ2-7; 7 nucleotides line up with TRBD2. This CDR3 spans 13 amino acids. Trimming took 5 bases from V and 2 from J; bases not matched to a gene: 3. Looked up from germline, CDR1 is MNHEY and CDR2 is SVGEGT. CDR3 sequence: CASSPGGPYEQYF. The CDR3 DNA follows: TGTGCCAGCAGTCCGGGGGGACCCTACGAGCAGTACTTC.

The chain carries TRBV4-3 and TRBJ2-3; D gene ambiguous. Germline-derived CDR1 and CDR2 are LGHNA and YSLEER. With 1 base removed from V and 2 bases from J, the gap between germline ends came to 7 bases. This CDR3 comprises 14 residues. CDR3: CASSQGITTDTQYF. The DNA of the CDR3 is TGCGCCAGCAGCCAAGGGATAACCACAGATACGCAGTATTTT.

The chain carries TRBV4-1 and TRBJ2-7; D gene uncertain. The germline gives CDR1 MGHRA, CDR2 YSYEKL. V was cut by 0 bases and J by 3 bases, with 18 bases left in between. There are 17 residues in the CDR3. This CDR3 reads CASSQDPSANSLYEQYF. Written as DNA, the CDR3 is TGCGCCAGCAGCCAAGATCCGTCAGCCAACTCCCTCTACGAGCAGTACTTC.

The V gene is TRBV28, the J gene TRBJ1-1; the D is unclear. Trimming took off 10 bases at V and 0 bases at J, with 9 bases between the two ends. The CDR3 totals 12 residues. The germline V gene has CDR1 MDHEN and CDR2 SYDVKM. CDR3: CATRALNTEAFF. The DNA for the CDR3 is TGTGCCACCCGGGCCCTGAACACTGAAGCTTTCTTT.

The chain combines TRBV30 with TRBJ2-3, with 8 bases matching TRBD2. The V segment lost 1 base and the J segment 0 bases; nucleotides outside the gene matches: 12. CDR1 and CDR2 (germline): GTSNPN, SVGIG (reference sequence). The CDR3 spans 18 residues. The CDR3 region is CAWSGGPGLGTSTDTQYF. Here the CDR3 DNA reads TGTGCCTGGAGTGGAGGACCGGGACTAGGGACTAGCACAGATACGCAGTATTTT.

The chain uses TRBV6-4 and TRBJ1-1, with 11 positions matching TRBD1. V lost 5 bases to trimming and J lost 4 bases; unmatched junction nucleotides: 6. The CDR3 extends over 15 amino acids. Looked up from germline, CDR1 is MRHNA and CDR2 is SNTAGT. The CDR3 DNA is TGTGCCAGCAGTCACGGACAGGGGGCAGGCACTGAAGCTTTCTTT. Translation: CASSHGQGAGTEAFF.

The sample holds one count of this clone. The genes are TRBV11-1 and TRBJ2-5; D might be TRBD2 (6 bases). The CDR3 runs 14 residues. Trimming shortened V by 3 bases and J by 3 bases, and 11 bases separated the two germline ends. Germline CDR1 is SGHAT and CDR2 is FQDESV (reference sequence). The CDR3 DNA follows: TGTGCCAGCAGCTTTCGGGGGATAGAAGAGACCCAGTACTTC. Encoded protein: CASSFRGIEETQYF.

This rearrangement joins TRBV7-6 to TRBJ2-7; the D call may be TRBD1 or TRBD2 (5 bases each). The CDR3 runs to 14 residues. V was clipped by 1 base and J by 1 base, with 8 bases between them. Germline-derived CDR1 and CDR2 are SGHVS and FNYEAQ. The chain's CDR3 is CASSLVGESYEQYF. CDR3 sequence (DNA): TGTGCCAGCAGCTTAGTGGGGGAATCCTACGAGCAGTACTTC.

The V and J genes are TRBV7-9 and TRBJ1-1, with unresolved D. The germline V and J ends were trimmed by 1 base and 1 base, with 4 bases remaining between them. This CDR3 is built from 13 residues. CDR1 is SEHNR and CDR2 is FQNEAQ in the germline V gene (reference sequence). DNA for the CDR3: TGTGCCAGCAGCTTAGAAGGGAACACTGAAGCTTTCTTT. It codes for CASSLEGNTEAFF.

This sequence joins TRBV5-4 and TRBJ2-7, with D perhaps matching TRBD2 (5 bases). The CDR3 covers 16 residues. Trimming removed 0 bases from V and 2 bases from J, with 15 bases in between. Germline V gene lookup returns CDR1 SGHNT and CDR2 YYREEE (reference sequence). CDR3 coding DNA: TGTGCCAGCAGCTTGGGCGGGCCTTATTACCCCTACGAGCAGTACTTC. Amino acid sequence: CASSLGGPYYPYEQYF.

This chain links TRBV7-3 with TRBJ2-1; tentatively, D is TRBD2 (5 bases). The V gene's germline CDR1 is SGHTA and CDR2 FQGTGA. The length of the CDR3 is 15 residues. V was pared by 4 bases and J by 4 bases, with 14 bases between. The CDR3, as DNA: TGTGCCAGCAGCTCCCGGCGGGCGGAGTACAATGAGCAGTTCTTC. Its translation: CASSSRRAEYNEQFF.

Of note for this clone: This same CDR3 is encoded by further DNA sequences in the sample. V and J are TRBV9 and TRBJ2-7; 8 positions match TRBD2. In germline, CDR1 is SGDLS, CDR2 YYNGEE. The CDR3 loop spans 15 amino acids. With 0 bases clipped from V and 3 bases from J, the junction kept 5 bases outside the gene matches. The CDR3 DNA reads TGTGCCAGCAGCGTAGCGGCGGGGGGAAGCTACGAGCAGTACTTC. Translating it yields CASSVAAGGSYEQYF.

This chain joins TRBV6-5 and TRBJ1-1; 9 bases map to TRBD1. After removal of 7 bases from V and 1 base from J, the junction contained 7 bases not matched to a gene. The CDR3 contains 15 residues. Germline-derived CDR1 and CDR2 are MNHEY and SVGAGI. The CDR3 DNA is TGTGCCAGCACCAGGGACAGGGCCAGGAACACTGAAGCTTTCTTT. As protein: CASTRDRARNTEAFF.

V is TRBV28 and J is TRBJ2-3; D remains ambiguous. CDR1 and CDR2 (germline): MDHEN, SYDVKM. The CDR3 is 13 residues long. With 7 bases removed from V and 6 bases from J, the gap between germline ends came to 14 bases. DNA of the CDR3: TGTGCCAGCACCCCACCAGGTATTGATACGCAGTATTTT. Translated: CASTPPGIDTQYF.

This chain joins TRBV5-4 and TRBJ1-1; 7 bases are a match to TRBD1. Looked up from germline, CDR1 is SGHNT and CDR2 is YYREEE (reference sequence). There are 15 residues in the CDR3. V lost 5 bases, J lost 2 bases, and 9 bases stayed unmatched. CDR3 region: CASRNRQGPNTEAFF. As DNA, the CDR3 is TGTGCCAGCAGAAACAGACAGGGCCCCAACACTGAAGCTTTCTTT.